This T cell receptor (beta chain) was obtained from a study of human T cells and chemical hapten exposure. Study as a whole: All through the roughly 26-week study, the scalp of each patient received diphenylcyclopropenone doses weekly. General study results and limits: Expanded TCR counts at PT1 were positively correlated with the patch test score.

This clonotype was found many times. The target antigen is unknown. The study's library attached unique molecular identifiers to single cDNA molecules. TCRdb called the RACE reads again in MiXCR, with one record for every CDR3 protein. The sample includes about 100,000 distinct CDR3 sequences, about 10% seen only once; the top ten take roughly 3.1%. J gave up 1 base and V 6 bases, and 7 bases lay outside the gene matches. The CDR3 is made up of 17 amino acids. Germline V gene data show CDR1 as KGHSH and CDR2 as LQKENI. The time point is: patch test 2, 6 weeks after DPC sensitization. Treatment defined: therapeutic diphenylcyclopropenone sensitization with weekly scalp DPC. Unfractionated whole blood was the source of the extracted total RNA.

The sequence came from a woman between 35 and 50 years old with alopecia areata. Some clones in this sample may be carry-over from other donors' samples. Sequencing used whole blood, obtained in connection with sensitization to the hapten diphenylcyclopropenone (DPC). This chain uses TRBV18 with TRBJ2-6; the match to TRBD1 covers 9 bases. CDR3 sequence (DNA): TGTGCCAGCTCCCCCGGACAGGGGCGATCTGGGGCCAACGTCCTGACTTTC. This encodes CASSPGQGRSGANVLTF.